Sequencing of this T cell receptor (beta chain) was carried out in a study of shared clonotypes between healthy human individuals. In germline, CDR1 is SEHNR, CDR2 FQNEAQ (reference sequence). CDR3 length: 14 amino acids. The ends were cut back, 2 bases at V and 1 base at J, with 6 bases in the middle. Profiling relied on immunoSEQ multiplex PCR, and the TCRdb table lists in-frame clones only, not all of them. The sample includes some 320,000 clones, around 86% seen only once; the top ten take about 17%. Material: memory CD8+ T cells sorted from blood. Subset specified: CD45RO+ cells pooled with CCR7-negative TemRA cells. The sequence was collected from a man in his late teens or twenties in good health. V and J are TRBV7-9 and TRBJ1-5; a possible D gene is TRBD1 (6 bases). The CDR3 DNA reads TGTGCCAGCAGCTTACAGGGGAGCAATCAGCCCCAGCATTTT. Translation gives CASSLQGSNQPQHF. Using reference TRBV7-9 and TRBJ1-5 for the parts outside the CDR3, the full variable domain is DTGVSQNPRHKITKRGQNVTFRCDPISEHNRLYWYRQTLGQGPEFLTYFQNEAQLEKSRLLSDRFSAERPKGSFSTLEIQRTEQGDSAMYLCASSLQGSNQPQHFGDGTRLSIL.